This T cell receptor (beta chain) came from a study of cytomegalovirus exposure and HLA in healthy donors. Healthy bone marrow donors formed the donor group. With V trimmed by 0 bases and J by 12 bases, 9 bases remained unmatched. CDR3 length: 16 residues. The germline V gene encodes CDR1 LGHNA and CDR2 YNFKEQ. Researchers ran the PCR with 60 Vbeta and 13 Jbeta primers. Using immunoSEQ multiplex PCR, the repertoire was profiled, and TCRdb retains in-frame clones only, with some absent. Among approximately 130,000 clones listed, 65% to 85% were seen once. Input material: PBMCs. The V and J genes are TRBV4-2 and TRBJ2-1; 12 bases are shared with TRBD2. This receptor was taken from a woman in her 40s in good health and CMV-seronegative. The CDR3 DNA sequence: TGTGCCAGCAGCCAAGATCAGAAGACTAGCGGGAGTGGGCAGTTCTTC. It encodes CASSQDQKTSGSGQFF.